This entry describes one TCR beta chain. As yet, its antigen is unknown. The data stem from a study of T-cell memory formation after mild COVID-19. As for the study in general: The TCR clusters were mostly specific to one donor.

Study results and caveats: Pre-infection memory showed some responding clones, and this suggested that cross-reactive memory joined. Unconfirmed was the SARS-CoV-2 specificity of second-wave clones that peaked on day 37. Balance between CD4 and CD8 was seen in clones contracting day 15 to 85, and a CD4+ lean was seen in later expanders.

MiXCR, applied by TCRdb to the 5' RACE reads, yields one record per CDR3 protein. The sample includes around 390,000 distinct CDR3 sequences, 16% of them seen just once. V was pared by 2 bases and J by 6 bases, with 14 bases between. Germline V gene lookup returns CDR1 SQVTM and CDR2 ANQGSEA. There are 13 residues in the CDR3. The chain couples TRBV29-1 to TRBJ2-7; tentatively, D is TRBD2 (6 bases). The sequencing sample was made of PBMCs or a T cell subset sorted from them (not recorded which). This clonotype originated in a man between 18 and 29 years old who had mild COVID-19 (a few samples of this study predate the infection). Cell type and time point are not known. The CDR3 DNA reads TGCAGCGTTGAATCCGGGGGACGGTCCGAGCAGTACGTC. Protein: CSVESGGRSEQYV.